A selection of T cell receptor beta chains follows, all from one sample in a study of PD-1 blockade in classical Hodgkin lymphoma. The table came from immunoSEQ multiplex PCR; TCRdb's copy has only in-frame clones and leaves some out. Altogether fewer than 95,000 clones are present, 75% to 85% being singletons, with the ten largest covering over 15%. This material consisted of peripheral blood mononuclear cells (PBMCs), taken before the fourth cycle of nivolumab. These receptors were collected from a human donor with classical Hodgkin lymphoma. The CDR3 runs from the conserved cysteine through the conserved F or W. Each record gives: V gene, D gene, clone size, J gene, CDR3 protein, CDR3 DNA. The D gene is left open where the match is weak. Rows may omit the clone size; those that give it use once, few, many or a size class.

>TRBV11-3|TRBD1|NA|TRBJ2-3
CASSPDRDTQYF
TGTGCCAGCAGCCCGGACAGGGATACGCAGTATTTT
>TRBV6-5|TRBD2|NA|TRBJ2-3
CASSRRLAGADTQYF
TGTGCCAGCAGCCGAAGACTAGCGGGAGCCGATACGCAGTATTTT
>TRBV11-3|NA|once|TRBJ2-7
CASSRGYEQYF
TGTGCCAGCAGTCGGGGGTACGAGCAGTACTTC
>TRBV5-1|NA|few|TRBJ1-1
CASSSQTNTEAFF
TGCGCCAGCAGCAGTCAAACGAACACTGAAGCTTTCTTT
>TRBV10-2|NA|NA|TRBJ2-5
CASSGRTIQETQYF
TGCGCCAGCAGTGGTCGGACTATCCAAGAGACCCAGTACTTC
>TRBV4-2|TRBD2|once|TRBJ2-1
CASSQGLAGEQFF
TGTGCCAGCAGCCAAGGGCTAGCGGGGGAGCAGTTCTTC
>TRBV4-3|TRBD2|NA|TRBJ2-5
CASSRIGTSGGSSQETQYF
TGCGCCAGCAGCCGCATCGGGACTAGCGGTGGCTCCTCCCAAGAGACCCAGTACTTC
>TRBV5-4|NA|NA|TRBJ2-3
CASSLRGREDTQYF
TGTGCCAGCAGCTTGCGGGGTAGGGAAGATACGCAGTATTTT
>TRBV2|NA|once|TRBJ1-1
CASSERRGRGTEAFF
TGTGCCAGCAGTGAACGCCGGGGCCGCGGCACTGAAGCTTTCTTT
>TRBV19|NA|NA|TRBJ1-1
CASSIIGVGSGEAFF
TGTGCCAGTAGTATTATAGGGGTCGGGAGCGGTGAAGCTTTCTTT
>TRBV5-6|NA|NA|TRBJ1-1
CASSLAGPGGAFF
TGTGCCAGCAGCTTGGCCGGGCCCGGTGGAGCTTTCTTT
>TRBV6-6|NA|NA|TRBJ1-5
CASSYSFQGGQPQHF
TGTGCCAGCAGTTACTCGTTCCAGGGAGGCCAGCCCCAGCATTTT
>TRBV19|TRBD1|NA|TRBJ1-5
CASSMGDRGSYQPQHF
TGTGCCAGTAGTATGGGAGACAGGGGAAGCTATCAGCCCCAGCATTTT
>TRBV5-6|TRBD2|NA|TRBJ2-3
CASGPGGGRRADTQYF
TGTGCCAGCGGCCCAGGAGGCGGGAGGAGGGCAGATACGCAGTATTTT
>TRBV2|NA|NA|TRBJ1-1
CASTFSKMNTEAFF
TGTGCCAGCACCTTCAGTAAAATGAACACTGAAGCTTTCTTT
>TRBV4-1|NA|NA|TRBJ2-5
CASSQGPGEETQYF
TGCGCCAGCAGCCAAGGACCGGGTGAAGAGACCCAGTACTTC
>TRBV18|NA|NA|TRBJ2-1
CASSPTRVEGGNEQFF
TGTGCCAGCTCACCGACCCGGGTCGAAGGCGGCAATGAGCAGTTCTTC
>TRBV5-1|NA|NA|TRBJ2-5
CASSLMIGSQETQYF
TGCGCCAGCAGCTTGATGATAGGGAGCCAAGAGACCCAGTACTTC
>TRBV27|NA|NA|TRBJ1-1
CASSSGRTWNTEAFF
TGTGCCAGCAGTTCGGGGCGGACTTGGAACACTGAAGCTTTCTTT
>TRBV7-7|NA|NA|TRBJ2-3
CASSLGGNTDTQYF
TGTGCCAGCAGCTTAGGCGGGAACACAGATACGCAGTATTTT
>TRBV7-9|TRBD1|NA|TRBJ2-3
CASSFQTGSDTQYF
TGTGCCAGCAGCTTTCAGACAGGGTCAGATACGCAGTATTTT
>TRBV5-8|TRBD1|few|TRBJ1-1
CASSLDRARTWMNTEAFF
TGTGCCAGCAGCCTCGACAGGGCCCGAACCTGGATGAACACTGAAGCTTTCTTT
>TRBV4-2|TRBD2|few|TRBJ2-1
CASSQVVLAGAQGDEQFF
TGTGCCAGCAGCCAAGTAGTGTTGGCGGGAGCGCAAGGAGATGAGCAGTTCTTC
>TRBV28|TRBD1|NA|TRBJ2-5
CASSWGQGKETQYF
TGTGCCAGCAGTTGGGGACAGGGGAAAGAGACCCAGTACTTC
>TRBV29-1|TRBD1|NA|TRBJ2-1
CSVIRQGSRYNEQFF
TGCAGCGTCATCCGACAGGGTTCTCGCTACAATGAGCAGTTCTTC
>TRBV11-3|NA|NA|TRBJ2-5
CASSPSPGVETQYF
TGTGCCAGCAGCCCATCCCCGGGAGTAGAGACCCAGTACTTC
>TRBV9|NA|NA|TRBJ2-7
CASSVGRAEAYEQYF
TGTGCCAGCAGCGTTGGCCGGGCGGAAGCCTACGAGCAGTACTTC
>TRBV5-1|TRBD2|NA|TRBJ2-7
CASSLALAGFRGSYEQYF
TGCGCCAGCAGCTTGGCGCTAGCGGGGTTTAGGGGATCCTACGAGCAGTACTTC
>TRBV25-1|NA|NA|TRBJ1-1
CASSVRGARANTEAFF
TGTGCCAGCAGTGTAAGGGGGGCCCGGGCGAACACTGAAGCTTTCTTT
>TRBV29-1|TRBD1|NA|TRBJ1-1
CSGGQGGNTEAFF
TGCAGTGGCGGACAGGGCGGGAACACTGAAGCTTTCTTT
>TRBV6-5|NA|few|TRBJ1-2
CASTRTPPLNYGYTF
TGTGCCAGCACTCGGACCCCGCCCCTTAACTATGGCTACACCTTC
>TRBV21-1|NA|NA|TRBJ2-7
CASRGLDEQYF
TGTGCCAGCAGAGGTCTAGACGAGCAGTACTTC
>TRBV5-1|NA|NA|TRBJ2-5
CASSHPGEETQYF
TGCGCCAGCAGCCACCCGGGAGAAGAGACCCAGTACTTC
>TRBV5-1|TRBD2|NA|TRBJ2-5
CASSQAFSGNRETQYF
TGCGCCAGCAGCCAGGCATTTAGCGGGAATAGGGAGACCCAGTACTTC
>TRBV6-5|NA|NA|TRBJ2-4
CASSTRGRADIQYF
TGTGCCAGCAGCACCAGGGGACGGGCGGACATTCAGTACTTC
>TRBV7-3|NA|NA|TRBJ1-1
CASSSSGSTEAFF
TGTGCCAGCAGCTCCAGCGGGAGCACTGAAGCTTTCTTT
>TRBV6-6|NA|NA|TRBJ1-2
CASNPGSNYGYTF
TGTGCCAGCAACCCAGGATCTAACTATGGCTACACCTTC
>TRBV19|TRBD2|NA|TRBJ2-5
CASSGGLAGGEETQYF
TGTGCCAGTAGTGGGGGACTAGCGGGAGGGGAAGAGACCCAGTACTTC
>TRBV5-1|NA|NA|TRBJ2-3
CASSLGGGDDTQYF
TGCGCCAGCAGCTTGGGCGGCGGAGACGATACGCAGTATTTT
>TRBV19|NA|NA|TRBJ1-1
CASGWERGAFF
TGTGCCAGCGGCTGGGAGAGGGGAGCTTTCTTT
>TRBV5-1|TRBD2|NA|TRBJ2-1
CASSLRRERYNEQFF
TGCGCCAGCAGCTTGAGGCGGGAGCGGTACAATGAGCAGTTCTTC
>TRBV27|TRBD2|NA|TRBJ2-7
CASSSSGTSGYEQYF
TGTGCCAGCAGTTCCTCCGGGACTAGCGGGTACGAGCAGTACTTC
>TRBV6-5|TRBD1|NA|TRBJ1-1
CASSLDRVNTEAFF
TGTGCCAGCAGCCTCGACAGGGTGAACACTGAAGCTTTCTTT
>TRBV28|NA|NA|TRBJ1-4
CASSYPAEVEKLFF
TGTGCCAGCAGTTACCCCGCAGAGGTGGAAAAACTGTTTTTT
>TRBV7-9|NA|NA|TRBJ2-7
CASSRLLGQELEQYF
TGTGCCAGCAGCCGTCTTCTGGGCCAAGAGCTGGAGCAGTACTTC
>TRBV7-8|NA|few|TRBJ2-7
CASSLAGLGYEQYF
TGTGCCAGCAGCTTAGCCGGCCTTGGCTACGAGCAGTACTTC
>TRBV6-5|TRBD2|once|TRBJ2-3
CASRSGLAGTDTQYF
TGTGCCAGCAGATCGGGACTAGCGGGCACAGATACGCAGTATTTT
>TRBV6-6|TRBD2|NA|TRBJ2-3
CASSYPTSGGTDTQYF
TGTGCCAGCAGTTACCCCACTAGCGGCGGGACAGATACGCAGTATTTT
>TRBV18|NA|NA|TRBJ2-3
CASSPLDSLDTQYF
TGTGCCAGCTCACCACTGGACTCCTTAGATACGCAGTATTTT